These T cell receptor beta chains were read from a single sample in a study of blood T cell repertoires in COVID-19. Clones were sequenced by immunoSEQ multiplex PCR, and TCRdb holds only the in-frame ones, with some missing. This repertoire shows 300,000 to 400,000 clones, roughly 90% found once; its top ten account for 2.5% to 3.5%. Sequencing input: peripheral blood. The receptor source for this set is a woman aged 30 to 39 with COVID-19, enrolled during active disease. Each CDR3 is given with its conserved first and last residue. D genes are given only for firm matches. Part of the rows lack a size; the others show once, few, many or a class for expanded clones.

NA,TRBV2,TRBJ2-1,TRBD2,16,TGTGCCAGCGGGTACGGAGCGGGGGTGAAAGGGAATGAGCAGTTCTTC,CASGYGAGVKGNEQFF
NA,TRBV3-1/TRBV3-2,TRBJ1-2,NA,14,TGTGCCAGCAGCCAACGGGAGTTCCATGGTGGCTACACCTTC,CASSQREFHGGYTF
NA,TRBV30,TRBJ1-1,NA,17,TGTGCCTGGAGTGGGGTCTATAAAGGAGGGATGAACACTGAAGCTTTCTTT,CAWSGVYKGGMNTEAFF
once,TRBV19,TRBJ1-1,TRBD1,17,TGTGCCAGTAGTATCGGAGTGGGACAGGGGGCGAACACTGAAGCTTTCTTT,CASSIGVGQGANTEAFF
NA,TRBV11-2,TRBJ2-1,NA,14,TGTGCCAGTAGGTCGGGGTACGGGCCCAATGAGCAGTTCTTC,CASRSGYGPNEQFF
NA,TRBV10-3,TRBJ2-2,NA,13,TGTGCCATCAGTGTAACTGACACCGGGGAGCTGTTTTTT,CAISVTDTGELFF
NA,TRBV2,TRBJ2-7,NA,12,TGTGCCAGCATGCTGAGCGGCTACGAGCAGTACTTC,CASMLSGYEQYF
NA,TRBV7-2,TRBJ1-6,TRBD1,16,TGTGCCAGCAGCTTAGCGCGGGACAGGGGAAATTCACCCCTCCACTTT,CASSLARDRGNSPLHF
NA,TRBV6-5,TRBJ1-1,TRBD1,13,TGTGCCAGCAGTCGGGACAGGGCCACTGAAGCTTTCTTT,CASSRDRATEAFF
NA,TRBV24-1,TRBJ2-5,TRBD2,17,TGTGCCACCAGTGAGCCGACTAGCGGGAGGGCCGGAGAGACCCAGTACTTC,CATSEPTSGRAGETQYF
NA,TRBV7-8,TRBJ1-2,NA,15,TGTGCCAGCAGCTCCAGCCCCGACACTGCCTATGGCTACACCTTC,CASSSSPDTAYGYTF
NA,TRBV18,TRBJ1-4,NA,14,TGTGCCAGCTCACCTGAGGTAGTGGATGAAAAACTGTTTTTT,CASSPEVVDEKLFF
NA,TRBV9,TRBJ2-2,NA,17,TGTGCCAGCAGCGTATCTGAGATAGAGGCGAACACCGGGGAGCTGTTTTTT,CASSVSEIEANTGELFF
NA,TRBV12-3/TRBV12-4,TRBJ2-2,NA,13,TGTGCCAGCAGCCAAACAGGGCTCGGGGAGCTGTTTTTT,CASSQTGLGELFF
NA,TRBV20-1,TRBJ1-1,NA,10,TGCAGTGCTAAAGGGGCCGGGGCTTTCTTT,CSAKGAGAFF
few,TRBV7-8,TRBJ1-3,NA,12,TGTGCCAGCACAGGCTCTGGAAACACCATATATTTT,CASTGSGNTIYF
once,TRBV4-3,TRBJ2-5,NA,19,TGCGCCAGCAGCCAAGACAGGGTTAGCCGTGGCTGGCCCCAAGAGACCCAGTACTTC,CASSQDRVSRGWPQETQYF
NA,TRBV12-3/TRBV12-4,TRBJ1-5,NA,13,TGTGCCAGCAGCCCAGGGGCCAATCAGCCCCAGCATTTT,CASSPGANQPQHF
NA,TRBV4-2,TRBJ2-5,NA,15,TGTGCCAGCAGCCAAGGGGTAGGGGTGAGGGAGACCCAGTACTTC,CASSQGVGVRETQYF
NA,TRBV5-6,TRBJ1-2,NA,13,TGTGCCAGCCGAGCAGACAACGCCTATGGCTACACCTTC,CASRADNAYGYTF
once,TRBV7-8,TRBJ1-2,TRBD1,15,TGTGCCAGCAGCCTCTCGGTGGGACAGAACTATGGCTACACCTTC,CASSLSVGQNYGYTF
NA,TRBV5-1,TRBJ1-4,TRBD1,14,TGCGCCAGCAGCCCATGGGACAGGGCTGAAAAACTGTTTTTT,CASSPWDRAEKLFF
NA,TRBV24-1,TRBJ2-1,TRBD2,15,TGTGCCACCAGTTCAGCGGGAGTCGGTAAGGGTGAGCAGTTCTTC,CATSSAGVGKGEQFF
NA,TRBV11-3,TRBJ2-3,TRBD2,17,TGTGCCAGCAGCTGGGGGACTAGCGGGAGGGAGACAGATACGCAGTATTTT,CASSWGTSGRETDTQYF
NA,TRBV2,TRBJ2-5,NA,14,TGTGCCAGCACCCCTGACGGGAACCAAGAGACCCAGTACTTC,CASTPDGNQETQYF
NA,TRBV5-6,TRBJ1-5,NA,12,TGTGCCAGCACGGTCGGGGGGCAGCCCCAGCATTTT,CASTVGGQPQHF
NA,TRBV18,TRBJ2-1,NA,15,TGTGCCAGCTCTCTTGGGCGGGACTCCTACAATGAGCAGTTCTTC,CASSLGRDSYNEQFF
NA,TRBV14,TRBJ1-6,TRBD1,18,TGTGCCAGCAGCCACGGCGGGTGCTGTGACAGGGATAATTCACCCCTCCACTTT,CASSHGGCCDRDNSPLHF
once,TRBV10-1,TRBJ2-2,TRBD2,15,TGCGCCAGCAGTGAGTCCGGGGAGGGGACCGGGGAGCTGTTTTTT,CASSESGEGTGELFF
NA,TRBV19,TRBJ2-3,TRBD2,17,TGTGCCAGTAGTATAGAGCGACCGGGACTAGAGACAGATACGCAGTATTTT,CASSIERPGLETDTQYF
NA,TRBV5-5,TRBJ1-2,NA,15,TGTGCCAGCAGCCCACCGACAGGAACTAACTATGGCTACACCTTC,CASSPPTGTNYGYTF
NA,TRBV9,TRBJ2-7,TRBD1,17,TGTGCCAGCAGCGAAGGAGGAAACCCGGGACAGGGGGGCGAGCAGTACTTC,CASSEGGNPGQGGEQYF
NA,TRBV7-2,TRBJ2-6,TRBD2,18,TGTGCCAGCAGCCTAGCCCGAGCGGGAGGTTCTGGGGCCAACGTCCTGACTTTC,CASSLARAGGSGANVLTF
NA,TRBV7-9,TRBJ1-1,NA,14,TGTGCCAGCAGCTTAGCGGCAGTGTCCTCTGAAGCTTTCTTT,CASSLAAVSSEAFF
NA,TRBV27,TRBJ2-7,NA,14,TGTGCCAGCAGTTTATCGCGGGGAACCTACGAGCAGTACTTC,CASSLSRGTYEQYF
NA,TRBV12-3/TRBV12-4,TRBJ2-1,NA,12,TGTGCCAGCAGCCCCTACGTGAGTGAGCAGTTCTTC,CASSPYVSEQFF